This TCR beta chain came from a study of post-analysis software for immune sequencing data. This clonotype has only a few counts. Unique molecular identifiers were built into the TCR beta cDNA libraries. T cells, about 0.9 to 11 million of them, yielded roughly 470,000 cDNA molecules. TCRdb itself ran the PCR reads through MiXCR, one entry per CDR3 protein. The sample has 380,000 or so distinct CDR3 sequences; around 37% are singletons. This clonotype was sampled from a girl under 18 with multiple sclerosis. Specimen: blood.

CDR3 amino acids: CASSYGQGFEAFF. CDR3 coding DNA: TGTGCCAGCAGTTACGGGCAGGGTTTTGAAGCTTTCTTT. The V and J genes are TRBV6-5 and TRBJ1-1, with D maybe TRBD1 (5 bases). This CDR3 has 13 amino acids. Per germline, CDR1 MNHEY and CDR2 SVGAGI. The germline V and J ends were trimmed by 2 bases and 7 bases, with 11 bases remaining between them.